These T cell receptor beta chains were read from a single sample in a study of T cells in Graves' hyperthyroidism and ophthalmopathy. Via MiXCR, TCRdb re-called the multiplex PCR reads, giving one row per CDR3 protein. This sample has around 700,000 distinct CDR3 sequences, with just over 35% found just once. The sample consisted of blood. These receptors all stem from a woman aged 35 to 49 with Graves' hyperthyroidism. Each CDR3 is given with its conserved first and last residue. The D gene is left open where the match is weak. For some rows the clone size is stated as once, few or many, or as a class when expanded; others skip it.

TRBD2,NA,TRBJ2-7,TRBV15,14,CATSRVETSVGRYF,TGTGCCACCAGCAGAGTAGAGACTAGCGTCGGGCGGTACTTC
TRBD1,NA,TRBJ2-7,TRBV11-1,14,CAGSVDRGLYEQYF,TGTGCCGGCTCCGTGGACAGGGGACTCTACGAGCAGTACTTC
TRBD1,many,TRBJ1-1,TRBV7-2,17,CASSLASRGLLNTEAFF,TGTGCCAGCAGCTTAGCGTCGAGGGGGCTTCTGAACACTGAAGCTTTCTTT
NA,many,TRBJ1-1,TRBV29-1,9,CSVENGAFF,TGCAGCGTTGAAAACGGAGCTTTCTTT
NA,NA,TRBJ1-2,TRBV30,12,CAWTRSHDGYTF,TGTGCCTGGACTAGAAGCCACGATGGCTACACCTTC
NA,many,TRBJ1-1,TRBV29-1,15,CSVDYLDSRGPEAFF,TGCAGCGTTGACTATTTAGATAGCCGTGGGCCTGAAGCTTTCTTT
TRBD2,NA,TRBJ2-5,TRBV25-1,21,CASSETNGRTSGTIGRETQYF,TGTGCCAGCAGTGAAACAAACGGGAGGACTAGCGGGACCATAGGTCGGGAGACCCAGTACTTC
NA,many,TRBJ1-5,TRBV7-9,15,CASSLSGISNQPQHF,TGTGCCAGCAGCTTGAGCGGGATTAGCAATCAGCCCCAGCATTTT
NA,NA,TRBJ1-1,TRBV10-2,13,CASSHQGFTEAFF,TGCGCCAGCAGCCACCAGGGTTTCACTGAAGCTTTCTTT
NA,NA,TRBJ1-2,TRBV6-6,13,CASSLDINYGYTF,TGTGCCAGCAGTTTGGACATTAACTATGGCTACACCTTC
TRBD1,NA,TRBJ2-5,TRBV20-1,15,CSARDYRQGGETQYF,TGCAGTGCTAGGGATTATCGACAGGGGGGGGAGACCCAGTACTTC
NA,NA,TRBJ1-2,TRBV2,12,CASSVTGFGYTF,TGTGCCAGCAGTGTCACAGGGTTTGGCTACACCTTC
TRBD2,many,TRBJ2-2,TRBV2,15,CASSGVVAGFGELFF,TGTGCCAGCAGTGGTGTGGTAGCGGGGTTCGGGGAGCTGTTTTTT
NA,NA,TRBJ1-2,TRBV7-4,12,CASSLFRNGYTF,TGTGCCAGCAGCTTATTTAGGAATGGCTACACCTTC
TRBD2,NA,TRBJ2-7,TRBV12-3/TRBV12-4,15,CASSSPSGRPYEQYF,TGTGCCAGCAGTTCCCCTAGCGGGAGACCTTACGAGCAGTACTTC
NA,few,TRBJ1-1,TRBV7-9,14,CASSARDPGTEAFF,TGTGCCAGCAGCGCCAGGGACCCCGGAACTGAAGCTTTCTTT
NA,NA,TRBJ2-2,TRBV15,14,CAIREEGATGELFF,TGTGCCATACGCGAAGAGGGAGCGACCGGGGAGCTGTTTTTT
NA,NA,TRBJ2-5,TRBV5-4,15,CASSYDQGIQETQYF,TGTGCCAGCAGCTACGATCAGGGGATCCAAGAGACCCAGTACTTC
NA,NA,TRBJ1-1,TRBV6-1,12,CASLTDSTEAFF,TGTGCCAGCCTGACAGATTCTACTGAAGCTTTCTTT
TRBD1,many,TRBJ1-1,TRBV9,15,CASSPRDSQNTEAFF,TGTGCCAGCAGCCCCAGGGACAGCCAGAACACTGAAGCTTTCTTT
NA,NA,TRBJ1-2,TRBV19,13,CASSPDASHGYTF,TGTGCCAGCTCACCAGACGCCAGTCATGGCTACACCTTC
NA,NA,TRBJ1-2,TRBV4-3,15,CASSQLSQGNYGYTF,TGCGCCAGCAGCCAATTATCGCAGGGAAACTATGGCTACACCTTC
NA,many,TRBJ2-5,TRBV6-5,13,CASSQTVKETQYF,TGTGCCAGCAGTCAGACTGTGAAAGAGACCCAGTACTTC